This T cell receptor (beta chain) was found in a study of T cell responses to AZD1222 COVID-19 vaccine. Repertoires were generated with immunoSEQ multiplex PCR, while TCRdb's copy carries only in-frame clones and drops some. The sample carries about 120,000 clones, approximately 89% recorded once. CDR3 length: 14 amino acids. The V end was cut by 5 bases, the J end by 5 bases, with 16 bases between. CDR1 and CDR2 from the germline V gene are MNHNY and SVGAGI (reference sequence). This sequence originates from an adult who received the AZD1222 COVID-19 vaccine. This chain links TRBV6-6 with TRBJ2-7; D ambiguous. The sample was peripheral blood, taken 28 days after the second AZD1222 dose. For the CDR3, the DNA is TGTGCCAGCAGTCCTACTCGGACGGGCGACGAGCAGTACTTC. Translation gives CASSPTRTGDEQYF.